Listed below are T cell receptor beta chains from one sample, sequenced in a study of technical replicates of blood from four donors. The table came from immunoSEQ multiplex PCR; TCRdb's copy has only in-frame clones and leaves some out. The table shows about 59,000 clones, with about 93% occurring only once. The sequencing sample was made of PBMCs. The receptors shown here come from a human donor in good health. Some clones in this sample may be carry-over from other donors' samples. Both conserved end residues are part of each CDR3. Fields, in order: D gene, V gene, J gene, clone size, CDR3 DNA, CDR3 protein. D genes are given only for firm matches. Expanded clones get a size class; other rows say once, few or many, or leave the size out.

NA	TRBV15	TRBJ2-2	once	TGTGCCACCACCGAGCGGGCGGATAGGGTCGGGGAGCTGTTTTTT	CATTERADRVGELFF
NA	TRBV7-2	TRBJ2-7	NA	TGTGCCACCTCACTCGGGGGCTCCTACGAGCAGTACTTC	CATSLGGSYEQYF
TRBD1	TRBV2	TRBJ1-1	NA	TGTGCCAGCAGGGGACAGGGGGCTGAAGCTTTCTTT	CASRGQGAEAFF
NA	TRBV15	TRBJ2-7	NA	TGTGCCACCAAGAAGGTGCCAAGCGCCTACGAGCAGTACTTC	CATKKVPSAYEQYF
TRBD1	TRBV6-5	TRBJ1-3	NA	TGTGCCAGCATCCCGACTGGAGCAGGGGGCTACACCATATATTTT	CASIPTGAGGYTIYF
TRBD1	TRBV5-4	TRBJ2-7	once	TGTGCCAGCAGCTGGAGGGGACAGGGGGCCCACGAGCAGTACTTC	CASSWRGQGAHEQYF
NA	TRBV4-2	TRBJ2-1	NA	TGTGCCAGCAGCCCCAAGGAGAAGTGGTATGAGCAGTTCTTC	CASSPKEKWYEQFF
TRBD1	TRBV11-1	TRBJ2-2	NA	TGTGCCAGCAGCTTAGCCGACAGGGCCACCGGGGAGCTGTTTTTT	CASSLADRATGELFF
TRBD2	TRBV4-1	TRBJ2-2	NA	TGCGCCAGCAGCCTTATCAGCGGGATGTCGGGGACCGGGGAGCTGTTTTTT	CASSLISGMSGTGELFF
TRBD2	TRBV6-4	TRBJ2-5	NA	TGTGCCAGCAGTGACTTGACTAGCGGGGGGCGCGAGACCCAGTACTTC	CASSDLTSGGRETQYF
TRBD1	TRBV5-6	TRBJ2-2	NA	TGTGCCAGCAGCCTAATAGGGACAGGGTCTGACACCGGGGAGCTGTTTTTT	CASSLIGTGSDTGELFF
NA	TRBV2	TRBJ2-2	once	TGTGCCAGCAGAGGGGGGGGGTCCACCGGGGAGCTGTTTTTT	CASRGGGSTGELFF
NA	TRBV29-1	TRBJ1-2	NA	TGCAGCGTTGAAGGGTCGGAGCTCCTCCCCTATGGCTACACCTTC	CSVEGSELLPYGYTF
TRBD2	TRBV6-8	TRBJ2-3	NA	TGTGCCAGCAGCCCCGGGGTGGGGGTAGCGGGGTTCTACATAAGCACAGATACGCAGTATTTT	CASSPGVGVAGFYISTDTQYF
TRBD1	TRBV10-3	TRBJ1-2	once	TGTGCCATAGCCCGTGAGGGGGCTGGGTATGGCTACACCTTC	CAIAREGAGYGYTF
NA	TRBV6-5	TRBJ2-7	NA	TGTGCCAGCAGTTATTCCCCGGGACAACCTTACGAGCAGTACTTC	CASSYSPGQPYEQYF
TRBD2	TRBV19	TRBJ2-7	NA	TGTGCCAGTAGTCCCAGCGGAGCGGGAGCATCCTACGAGCAGTACTTC	CASSPSGAGASYEQYF
TRBD2	TRBV5-1	TRBJ2-1	NA	TGCGCCAGCAGCGCGGGAGGATACAATGAGCAGTTCTTC	CASSAGGYNEQFF
TRBD1	TRBV2	TRBJ2-2	NA	TGTGCCAGCAGTGCTACGACAGGGGTGAACACCGGGGAGCTGTTTTTT	CASSATTGVNTGELFF
TRBD1	TRBV6-5	TRBJ2-3	NA	TGTGCCAGCAGTTATGGGGACAGGGGGACAGATACGCAGTATTTT	CASSYGDRGTDTQYF
NA	TRBV21-1	TRBJ2-7	NA	TGTGCCAGCAGCAAAGGGCGGGTCGGGGGCTACGAGCAGTACTTC	CASSKGRVGGYEQYF
NA	TRBV5-6	TRBJ2-5	NA	TGTGCCAGCAGCCGACAGTCGGTCGAGGAGACCCAGTACTTC	CASSRQSVEETQYF